Sequencing of this T cell receptor (beta chain) was carried out in a study of cytomegalovirus exposure and HLA in healthy donors. Researchers ran the PCR with 60 Vbeta and 13 Jbeta primers. The table came from immunoSEQ multiplex PCR; TCRdb's copy has only in-frame clones and leaves some out. The data contain 100,000 to 150,000 clones, over 70% of them singletons. The TCR sequence derives from a woman aged 50 to 65 in good health and CMV-seronegative. The sample comprised PBMCs.

CDR3 nucleotides: TGTGCCTGGAGTCCCCCGTCGGTGGGCCCTGGAAACACCATATATTTT. This gives the protein CAWSPPSVGPGNTIYF. This sequence joins TRBV30 and TRBJ1-3; D ambiguous. V was clipped by 2 bases and J by 2 bases, with 16 bases between them. The CDR3 extends over 16 amino acids. CDR1 GTSNPN and CDR2 SVGIG come from the germline V gene (reference sequence).